The clone carrying this T cell receptor (beta chain) was counted only a few times. Its antigen is currently unknown. The source of the sample is a study of T cells after yellow fever vaccination. Regarding the study as a whole: Researchers noted that a small share of clonotypes showed up in both CD4 and CD8 compartments. Abundant clonotypes from the bulk population could contaminate FACS-sorted repertoires. Most primary-vaccination clones reappeared after the booster (about 96% CD4, about 88% CD8).

For TCR, cDNA came from 5'RACE template switching, which added a universal primer site and UMIs. TCRdb re-called the 5' RACE reads through MiXCR, storing one row per CDR3 protein. The sample has about 240,000 distinct CDR3 sequences, less than 9% seen once. The germline gives CDR1 DFQATT, CDR2 SNEGSKA (reference sequence). V lost 2 bases, J lost 3 bases, and 9 bases stayed unmatched. The CDR3 spans 15 residues. The chain joins TRBV20-1 to TRBJ2-5; 7 nucleotides line up with TRBD1. The TCR sequence derives from a man aged 25-45 years who received the YFV17D yellow fever vaccine. The source material was CD4+ T cells sorted from PBMCs, sampled 15 days after the yellow fever booster vaccination. CDR3 DNA sequence: TGCAGTGCTAGACCGGGACAGATACTAAAAGAGACCCAGTACTTC. It encodes CSARPGQILKETQYF.